The next 31 T cell receptor beta chains were all read from a single sample in a study of T cell clonality in common variable immunodeficiency. The antigens for these receptors are not known. Libraries were prepared by immunoSEQ multiplex PCR; TCRdb keeps only in-frame clonotypes and omits some of them. Its table lists 15,000 to 17,000 clones. Study findings and constraints: Common variable immunodeficiency TCR beta sequences reportedly had fewer deletions and N-nucleotide insertions.

The sequencing sample was made of peripheral blood mononuclear cells. These receptor sequences come from a human donor with common variable immunodeficiency.

Incomplete CDR3 DNA: TGTGCCAGCAGCTACAGGGTTGGGGCCAACGTC. Protein sequence: CASSYRVGANV. In full, the CDR3 is CASSYRVGANVLTF. The rearrangement links TRBV12-3 or TRBV12-4 to TRBJ2-6; D perhaps matches TRBD1 (6 bases). The read finishes 3 residues shy of the CDR3 end, and the germline J gene is used to complete it. CDR3 length: 14 residues. Deletions cut 6 bases from V and 3 bases from J, with 9 bases between.

Details on this clone: The CDR3 end falls 3 residues outside the read, so it is completed with the germline J gene. The chain is built from TRBV6-2 or TRBV6-3 and TRBJ1-5; tentative D call: TRBD1 (5 bases). There are 15 residues in the CDR3. V gave up 2 bases and J gave up 1 base, with 9 bases separating them. Germline V gene sequence: CDR1 MNHEY, CDR2 SVGEGT. The CDR3 DNA, read in part, is TGTGCCAGCAGTTACAGGGGCGAGAGCAATCAGCCC. Translation gives CASSYRGESNQP. The CDR3, in full, reads CASSYRGESNQPQHF.

Comments on this clone: The read falls 3 residues short of the CDR3 end, and the missing part is taken from the germline J gene. The rearrangement uses TRBV5-1 and TRBJ1-2; 10 bases match TRBD1. Germline trimming cut 4 bases from V and 7 bases from J; bases unmatched to any gene: 10. The V gene's germline CDR1 is SGHRS and CDR2 YFSETQ. The CDR3 is 15 amino acids. CDR3 loop: CASSDRDRGPGGYTF. The part of the CDR3 DNA that was read is TGCGCCAGCAGCGACCGGGACAGGGGTCCGGGTGGC.

A word on this clone: The read finishes 3 residues shy of the CDR3 end, and the germline J gene is used to complete it. This rearrangement joins TRBV14 to TRBJ2-1, with TRBD2 identical over 9 bases. The CDR3 has 15 amino acids. CDR1 and CDR2 from the germline V gene are SGHDN and FVKESK. Losses at the gene ends were 0 bases for V and 5 bases for J; bases not matched to a gene: 2. CDR3 in amino acids: CASSQERGGDNEQFF. The covered CDR3 bases are TGTGCCAGCAGCCAAGAGCGGGGGGGAGACAATGAG.

The sequenced CDR3 bases are TGCAGTGCGCGGGCAGGAGGGAATGAAAAA. Amino acids: CSARAGGNEK. The complete CDR3 protein is CSARAGGNEKLFF. V and J are TRBV20-1 and TRBJ1-4; D gene unclear. The read stops 3 residues short of the end of the CDR3; the missing end is completed from the germline J gene. There are 13 residues in the CDR3. V was shortened by 6 bases and J by 5 bases, with 13 bases between the two germline ends. The germline CDR1 and CDR2 sequences are DFQATT and SNEGSKA (reference sequence).

Remarks on this clone: Read sequence stops 3 residues before the CDR3 end, and the germline J gene provides the missing end. This sequence joins TRBV7-8 and TRBJ2-2; 7 nucleotides match TRBD1. V shed 8 bases and J 0 bases; nucleotides not matched to a gene: 3. There are 14 residues in the CDR3. Looked up from germline, CDR1 is SGHVS and CDR2 is FQNEAQ. The CDR3 region is CASEGQANTGELFF. The CDR3 bases that were read are TGTGCCAGCGAAGGACAGGCGAACACCGGGGAG.

Remarks on this clone: The sequence runs out 3 residues before the end of the CDR3; the remainder is reconstructed from the germline J gene. The rearrangement links TRBV20-1 to TRBJ2-3, with 7 bases identical to TRBD2. With V trimmed by 5 bases and J by 3 bases, 11 bases remained unmatched. CDR3 length equals 15 residues. Germline V gene sequence: CDR1 DFQATT, CDR2 SNEGSKA (reference sequence). The CDR3 is CSAPSGSGGTDTQYF. Partial CDR3 DNA: TGCAGTGCTCCCTCGGGGTCGGGAGGTACAGATACG.

As regards this clone: The read terminates 3 residues ahead of where the CDR3 ends, so the germline J gene completes it. The chain is built from TRBV7-9 and TRBJ1-2; possibly TRBD1 for D (5 bases). The CDR3 runs to 12 residues. Germline V CDR1 and CDR2: SEHNR, FQNEAQ (reference sequence). Incomplete CDR3 DNA: TGTGCCAGCAGCTTGGGCTGGGGCGGC. Translation: CASSLGWGG. The entire CDR3 protein reads CASSLGWGGYTF.

Details on this clone: A read error may produce the germline difference seen at one junction end. The read comes to an end 3 residues before the CDR3 does, leaving the germline J gene to fill in the end. The chain uses TRBV4-2 and TRBJ1-1; D is undetermined. The V gene's germline CDR1 is LGHNA and CDR2 YNFKEQ. There are 13 residues in the CDR3. The sequenced part of the CDR3 DNA is TGCGCCAGCAGCCAAGAAGGCGGGTCTGAA. The encoded protein is CASSQEGGSE. The entire CDR3 is CASSQEGGSEAFF.

As to this clone: The read terminates 3 residues ahead of where the CDR3 ends, so the germline J gene completes it. The chain combines TRBV6-2 or TRBV6-3 with TRBJ1-1; TRBD1 matches 10 bases. In germline, CDR1 is MNHEY, CDR2 SVGEGT. V was pared by 0 bases and J by 5 bases, with 9 bases of the junction left unmatched. The length of the CDR3 is 17 residues. CDR3 in amino acids: CASSYSLDRGGQTEAFF. The part of the CDR3 DNA that was read is TGTGCCAGCAGTTACTCGTTGGACAGGGGGGGTCAGACTGAA.

A remark on this clone: The read gets to within 3 residues of the CDR3 end, and the germline J gene fills in the rest. This sequence joins TRBV13 and TRBJ2-3; TRBD2 agrees at 7 bases. The germline V gene encodes CDR1 PRHDT and CDR2 FYEKMQ (reference sequence). The CDR3 length is 15 residues. CDR3 protein: CASSLSGRTGRTQYF. CDR3 DNA (partial): TGTGCCAGCAGCCTATCGGGGAGGACCGGGAGGACG.

The covered CDR3 bases are TGTGCCAGCAGTGGCGGGCTAGCGGGAAGCGGTGAG. Its protein is CASSGGLAGSGE. In full, the CDR3 is CASSGGLAGSGEQFF. The rearrangement joins TRBV2 to TRBJ2-1; 9 positions agree with TRBD2. The observed sequence ends 3 residues before the CDR3 terminus, with the missing tail filled in from the germline J gene. The germline CDR1 and CDR2 sequences are SNHLY and FYNNEI. V was clipped by 4 bases and J by 9 bases; unmatched bases: 10. This CDR3 region has 15 residues. Complete variable domain (other parts from reference TRBV2 and TRBJ2-1): EPEVTQTPSHQVTQMGQEVILRCVPISNHLYFYWYRQILGQKVEFLVSFYNNEISEKSEIFDDQFSVERPDGSNFTLKIRSTKLEDSAMYFCASSGGLAGSGEQFFGPGTRLTVL.

The CDR3: CSVAGQGVSGANVLTF. CDR3 DNA (partial): TGCAGCGTTGCGGGACAGGGGGTCTCTGGGGCCAACGTC. The rearrangement links TRBV29-1 to TRBJ2-6; TRBD1 aligns across 11 bases. The missing CDR3 end, 3 residues past where the read stops, is filled in from the germline J gene. Unmatched junction bases numbered 2, after V lost 4 bases and J lost 0 bases. The CDR3 covers 16 residues. Per germline, CDR1 SQVTM and CDR2 ANQGSEA.

With respect to this clone: The CDR3 is cut off 3 residues early in the read; its end comes from the germline J gene. The chain couples TRBV7-9 to TRBJ1-1; the D is unclear. Germline loops: CDR1 SEHNR, CDR2 FQNEAQ (reference sequence). V lost 1 base and J lost 4, with 7 bases in between. The CDR3 sequence is 13 residues long. CDR3 bases read: TGTGCCAGCAGCTTAGGAGCGGGCACTGAA. It yields the protein CASSLGAGTE. The whole CDR3 sequence is CASSLGAGTEAFF.

This clone is called medium-sized based on its frequency. The read falls 3 residues short of the CDR3 end, and the missing part is taken from the germline J gene. This chain links TRBV5-1 with TRBJ1-5; 10 bases are a match to TRBD1. Losses at the gene ends were 0 bases for V and 5 bases for J; bases not matched to a gene: 2. Germline CDR1 reads SGHRS; CDR2 reads YFSETQ. The CDR3 extends over 15 amino acids. This CDR3 is CASSLGTGGDQPQHF. The CDR3 DNA, read in part, is TGCGCCAGCAGCTTGGGGACAGGGGGGGATCAGCCC. Supplemented by reference TRBV5-1 and TRBJ1-5, the full variable domain reads KAGVTQTPRYLIKTRGQQVTLSCSPISGHRSVSWYQQTPGQGLQFLFEYFSETQRNKGNFPGRFSGRQFSNSRSEMNVSTLELGDSALYLCASSLGTGGDQPQHFGDGTRLSIL.

In regard to this clone: The observed sequence ends 3 residues before the CDR3 terminus, with the missing tail filled in from the germline J gene. V usage is TRBV5-1 and J usage is TRBJ2-3; D is possibly TRBD2 (7 bases). Germline V gives CDR1 SGHRS, CDR2 YFSETQ. Deletions cut 1 base from V and 0 bases from J, with 12 bases between. The CDR3 has 16 amino acids. CDR3 loop: CASSLKGGASTDTQYF. The sequenced CDR3 bases are TGCGCCAGCAGCTTGAAAGGGGGGGCTAGCACAGATACG.

Points on this clone: From the germline J gene comes the end of the CDR3, since the read stops 3 residues before it. V and J are TRBV11-2 and TRBJ1-4, with D possibly TRBD1 on 5 matching bases. The V gene lost 0 bases and the J gene lost 4 bases, with 9 bases spanning the gap. This CDR3 has 15 amino acids. Germline values: CDR1 SGHAT, CDR2 FQNNGV. The covered CDR3 bases are TGTGCCAGCAGCTTAGAGGCAGGGATTAATGAAAAA. This translates into CASSLEAGINEK. The complete CDR3 sequence is CASSLEAGINEKLFF.

In terms of frequency, this clone is medium-sized (0.01 to 0.1%). The read terminates 3 residues before the CDR3 end, so the remaining end is supplied by the germline J gene. This chain connects TRBV2 to TRBJ2-5; TRBD2 matches 15 bases. Germline CDR1 reads SNHLY; CDR2 reads FYNNEI. The CDR3 runs to 19 residues. Unmatched junction bases numbered 10, after V lost 4 bases and J lost 1 base. The CDR3 spells CASSVFLGLAGGGQETQYF. Partial CDR3 DNA: TGTGCCAGCAGTGTCTTCTTGGGACTAGCGGGGGGAGGCCAAGAGACC.

The CDR3 protein is CSGDTTYNEQFF. The part of the CDR3 DNA that was read is TGCAGCGGCGACACCACCTACAATGAG. The chain joins TRBV29-1 to TRBJ2-1, with D uncertain. The CDR3 end lies 3 residues beyond the end of the read and is filled in from the germline J gene. Per the germline V gene, CDR1 is SQVTM and CDR2 is ANQGSEA. V shed 7 bases and J shed 2 bases, with 9 bases lying between them. The CDR3 has 12 residues.

Concerning this clone itself: The CDR3 goes on 3 residues after the read ends, and that part is filled in from the germline J gene. The chain joins TRBV30 to TRBJ1-6, with 7 bases matching TRBD1. Germline assignment: CDR1 GTSNPN and CDR2 SVGIG (reference sequence). The V segment lost 3 bases and the J segment 5 bases; nucleotides outside the gene matches: 7. CDR3 length: 15 amino acids. CDR3 DNA, as far as it was read: TGTGCCTGGAGGTACAGGGGCTTTGATAATTCACCC. Its protein product is CAWRYRGFDNSP. In full, the CDR3 reads CAWRYRGFDNSPLHF.

Concerning this clone: The read terminates 3 residues ahead of where the CDR3 ends, so the germline J gene completes it. The chain combines TRBV20-1 with TRBJ2-3, with 10 bases that match TRBD1. Looked up from germline, CDR1 is DFQATT and CDR2 is SNEGSKA (reference sequence). Trimming cost V 6 bases and J 3 bases; bases outside gene matches: 6. This CDR3 has 14 residues. The CDR3 bases that were read are TGCAGTGCACCCCGACAGGGGGCAACAGATACG. Translated: CSAPRQGATDT. The whole CDR3 protein reads CSAPRQGATDTQYF.

Details on this clone: The CDR3 extends 3 residues past the end of the read, so its final part is completed from the germline J gene. The V and J genes are TRBV7-2 and TRBJ2-1; D gene unclear. The CDR3 has 14 residues. Germline lookup yields CDR1 SGHTA and CDR2 FQGNSA. Trimming pared 1 base from V and 7 bases from J, leaving 11 bases between. CDR3 DNA (partial): TGTGCCAGCAGCTTAGGCACTACGGGTAATGAG. The encoded protein is CASSLGTTGNE. The CDR3 as a whole reads CASSLGTTGNEQFF.

As for this clone: The read comes to an end 3 residues before the CDR3 does, leaving the germline J gene to fill in the end. The V call is TRBV5-4, the J call TRBJ1-2, with a tentative D call TRBD1 (5 bases). The CDR3 is made up of 14 amino acids. Germline CDR1 and CDR2: SGHNT and YYREEE (reference sequence). The part of the CDR3 DNA that was read is TGTGCCAGCAGCTTTCAGGGATCCCCAGGGGGC. Amino acid sequence: CASSFQGSPGG. The full CDR3 protein is CASSFQGSPGGYTF.

Concerning this clone: The missing CDR3 end, 3 residues past where the read stops, is filled in from the germline J gene. This sequence joins TRBV5-1 and TRBJ2-1, with D possibly matching TRBD2 (6 bases). Per the germline V gene, CDR1 is SGHRS and CDR2 is YFSETQ. V was clipped by 2 bases and J by 8 bases, with 14 bases between them. The CDR3 has 14 amino acids. The CDR3 sequence: CASSLFAGGDEQFF. The DNA read from the CDR3 is TGCGCCAGCAGCTTATTCGCCGGGGGTGATGAG.

As to this clone: With the read ending 3 residues before the CDR3 end, the germline J gene is used to fill in that end. V usage is TRBV30 and J usage is TRBJ2-2; 7 positions match TRBD1. The CDR3 is 13 amino acids. V lost 3 bases, J lost 4 bases, and 2 bases stayed unmatched. Germline V gene sequence: CDR1 GTSNPN, CDR2 SVGIG (reference sequence). CDR3 DNA (partial): TGTGCCTGGAGAAGGACAGGCACCGGGGAG. It yields the protein CAWRRTGTGE. The full-length CDR3 reads as CAWRRTGTGELFF.

Points on this clone: Sequencing ends 3 residues short of the CDR3 end; the germline J gene provides the rest. The chain couples TRBV6-1 to TRBJ1-2, with D maybe TRBD1 (6 bases). Germline loops: CDR1 MNHNS, CDR2 SASEGT. The CDR3 totals 13 residues. CDR3 in amino acids: CASSDGQGLGYTF. Partial CDR3 DNA: TGTGCCAGCAGTGATGGGCAGGGGCTAGGC.

On this clone: The observed sequence ends 3 residues before the CDR3 terminus, with the missing tail filled in from the germline J gene. The rearrangement joins TRBV5-1 to TRBJ2-5; 7 bases match TRBD1. From germline, CDR1 is SGHRS and CDR2 YFSETQ. The ends lost 1 base at V and 4 bases at J; junction bases unmatched: 4. The CDR3 totals 14 residues. CDR3 protein: CASSLLQGSETQYF. The CDR3 DNA, read in part, is TGCGCCAGCAGCTTGTTACAGGGGTCAGAGACC.

Worth noting for this clone: The sequence runs out 3 residues before the end of the CDR3; the remainder is reconstructed from the germline J gene. The V and J genes are TRBV2 and TRBJ2-2; D may be TRBD1 (5 bases). Per germline, CDR1 SNHLY and CDR2 FYNNEI. Trimming shortened V by 3 bases and J by 4 bases, and 9 bases separated the two germline ends. The CDR3 has 14 amino acids. CDR3 amino acids: CASSDKGLTGELFF. CDR3 DNA, as far as it was read: TGTGCCAGCAGTGATAAGGGGCTCACCGGGGAG. The whole variable domain, filled in from reference TRBV2 and TRBJ2-2, reads EPEVTQTPSHQVTQMGQEVILRCVPISNHLYFYWYRQILGQKVEFLVSFYNNEISEKSEIFDDQFSVERPDGSNFTLKIRSTKLEDSAMYFCASSDKGLTGELFFGEGSRLTVL.

In regard to this clone: The observed sequence ends 3 residues before the CDR3 terminus, with the missing tail filled in from the germline J gene. The rearrangement joins TRBV5-1 to TRBJ2-7; weak D call: TRBD2 (5 bases). The CDR3 sequence is 13 residues long. Germline V gene data show CDR1 as SGHRS and CDR2 as YFSETQ. Trimming stripped 2 bases from V and 5 bases from J, with 11 bases between. The CDR3 here is CASSFQSGHEQYF. The covered CDR3 bases are TGCGCCAGCAGCTTTCAGAGCGGCCACGAG.

This clone counts as medium-sized by frequency. The missing CDR3 end, 3 residues past where the read stops, is filled in from the germline J gene. The rearrangement links TRBV6-2 or TRBV6-3 to TRBJ1-6; weak D call: TRBD1 (6 bases). Germline CDR1 is MNHEY and CDR2 is SVGEGT. Trimming pared 10 bases from V and 5 bases from J, leaving 15 bases between. The CDR3 extends over 14 amino acids. The CDR3 protein is CATRQGPNNSPLHF. The CDR3 bases that were read are TGTGCCACCCGGCAGGGGCCTAATAATTCACCC.

On this clone itself: The sequenced fragment ends 3 residues before the CDR3 boundary, so the rest is inferred from the germline J gene. This chain connects TRBV7-9 to TRBJ2-3; 9 positions match TRBD1. V lost 5 bases, J lost 4 bases, and 4 bases stayed unmatched. CDR3 length: 14 amino acids. CDR1 is SEHNR, CDR2 FQNEAQ, per germline (reference sequence). The chain's CDR3 is CASSRTGGSDTQYF. CDR3 DNA, as far as it was read: TGTGCCAGCAGCCGTACAGGGGGCTCAGATACG.